This TCR beta chain was sequenced in a study of immune evolution from preneoplasia to lung adenocarcinoma. The CDR3 length is 14 residues. V gave up 7 bases and J gave up 5 bases; unmatched junction bases: 5. Germline loops: CDR1 SEHNR, CDR2 FQNEAQ (reference sequence). Sequencing was performed with immunoSEQ multiplex PCR; in TCRdb, only in-frame clones are kept and a portion is missing. In the table there are 4,000 to 5,000 clones, 75% to 85% of which are singletons. The sequenced material came from FFPE adjacent normal lung tissue. V is TRBV7-9 and J is TRBJ1-6, with TRBD1 matching 7 bases. This sequence was found in a donor aged 70 or over with lung adenocarcinoma. CDR3 loop: CASNSGTDNSPLHF. CDR3 nucleotide sequence: TGTGCCAGCAACTCCGGGACAGATAATTCACCCCTCCACTTT.